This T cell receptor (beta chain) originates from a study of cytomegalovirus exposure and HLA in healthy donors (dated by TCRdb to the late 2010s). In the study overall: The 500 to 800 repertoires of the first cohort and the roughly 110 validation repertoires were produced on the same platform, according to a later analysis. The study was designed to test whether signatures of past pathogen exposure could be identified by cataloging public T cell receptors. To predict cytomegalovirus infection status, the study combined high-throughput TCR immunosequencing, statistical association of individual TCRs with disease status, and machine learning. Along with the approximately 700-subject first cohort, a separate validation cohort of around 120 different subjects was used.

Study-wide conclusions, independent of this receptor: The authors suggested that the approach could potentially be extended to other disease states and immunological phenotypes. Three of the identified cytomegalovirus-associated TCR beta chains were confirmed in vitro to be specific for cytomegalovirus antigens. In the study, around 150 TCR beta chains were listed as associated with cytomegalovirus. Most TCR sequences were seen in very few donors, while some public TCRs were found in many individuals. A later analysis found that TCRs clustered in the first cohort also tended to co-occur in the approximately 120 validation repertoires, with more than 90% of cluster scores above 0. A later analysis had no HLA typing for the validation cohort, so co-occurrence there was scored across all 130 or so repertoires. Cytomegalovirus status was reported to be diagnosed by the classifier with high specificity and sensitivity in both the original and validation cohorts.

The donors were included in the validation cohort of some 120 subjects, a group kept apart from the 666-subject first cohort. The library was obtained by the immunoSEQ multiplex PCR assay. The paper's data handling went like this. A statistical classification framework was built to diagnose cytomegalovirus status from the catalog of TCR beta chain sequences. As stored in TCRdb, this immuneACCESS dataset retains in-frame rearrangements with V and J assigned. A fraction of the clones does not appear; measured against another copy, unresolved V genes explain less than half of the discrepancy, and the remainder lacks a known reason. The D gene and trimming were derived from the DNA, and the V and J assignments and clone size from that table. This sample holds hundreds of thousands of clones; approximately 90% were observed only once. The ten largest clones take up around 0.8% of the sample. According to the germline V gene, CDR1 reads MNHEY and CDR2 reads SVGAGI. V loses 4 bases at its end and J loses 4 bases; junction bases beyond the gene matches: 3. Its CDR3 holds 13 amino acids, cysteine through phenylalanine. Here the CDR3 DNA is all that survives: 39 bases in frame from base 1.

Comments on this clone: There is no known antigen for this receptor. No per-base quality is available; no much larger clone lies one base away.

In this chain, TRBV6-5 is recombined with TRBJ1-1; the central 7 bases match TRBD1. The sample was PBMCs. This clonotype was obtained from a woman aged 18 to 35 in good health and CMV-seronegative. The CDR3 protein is CASSSRQGTEAFF. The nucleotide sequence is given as TGTGCCAGCAGTTCAAGACAGGGCACTGAAGCTTTCTTT.